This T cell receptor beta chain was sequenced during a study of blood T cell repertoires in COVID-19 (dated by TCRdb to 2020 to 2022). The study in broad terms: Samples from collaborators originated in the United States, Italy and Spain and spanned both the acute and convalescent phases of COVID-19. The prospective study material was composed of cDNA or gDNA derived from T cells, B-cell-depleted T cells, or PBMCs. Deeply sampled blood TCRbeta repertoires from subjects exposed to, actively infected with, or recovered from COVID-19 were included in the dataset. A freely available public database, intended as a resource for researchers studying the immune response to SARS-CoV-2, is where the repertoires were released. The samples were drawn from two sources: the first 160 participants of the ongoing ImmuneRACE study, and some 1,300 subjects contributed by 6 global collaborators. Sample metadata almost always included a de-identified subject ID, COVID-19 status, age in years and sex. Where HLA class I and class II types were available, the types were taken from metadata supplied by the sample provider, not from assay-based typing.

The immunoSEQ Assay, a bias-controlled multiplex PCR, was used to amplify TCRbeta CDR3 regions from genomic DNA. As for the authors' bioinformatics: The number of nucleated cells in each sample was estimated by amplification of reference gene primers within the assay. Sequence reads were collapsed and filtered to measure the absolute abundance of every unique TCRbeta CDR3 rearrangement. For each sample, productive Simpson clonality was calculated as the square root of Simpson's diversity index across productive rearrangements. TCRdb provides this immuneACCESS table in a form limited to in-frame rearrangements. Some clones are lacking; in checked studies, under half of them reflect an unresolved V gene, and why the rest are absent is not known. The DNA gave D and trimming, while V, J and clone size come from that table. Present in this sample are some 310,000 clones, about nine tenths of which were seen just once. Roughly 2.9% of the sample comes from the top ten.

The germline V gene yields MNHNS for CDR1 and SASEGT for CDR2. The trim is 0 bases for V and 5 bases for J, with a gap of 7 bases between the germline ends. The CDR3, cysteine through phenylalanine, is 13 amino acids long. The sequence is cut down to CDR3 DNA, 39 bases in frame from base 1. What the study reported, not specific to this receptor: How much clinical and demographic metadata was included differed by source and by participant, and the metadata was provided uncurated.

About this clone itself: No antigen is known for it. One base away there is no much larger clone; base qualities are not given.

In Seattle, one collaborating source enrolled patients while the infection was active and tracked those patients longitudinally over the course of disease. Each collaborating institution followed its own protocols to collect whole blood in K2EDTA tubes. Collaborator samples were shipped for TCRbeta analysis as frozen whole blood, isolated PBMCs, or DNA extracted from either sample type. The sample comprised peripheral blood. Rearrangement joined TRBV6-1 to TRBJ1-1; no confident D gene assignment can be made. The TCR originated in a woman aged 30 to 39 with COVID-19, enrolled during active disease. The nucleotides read TGTGCCAGCAGTGAAGCAACAAGAACTGAAGCTTTCTTT. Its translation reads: CASSEATRTEAFF.